One and the same sample provided the 2 T cell receptor beta chains below, sequenced in a study of blood T cell repertoires in COVID-19. Profiling relied on immunoSEQ multiplex PCR, and the TCRdb table lists in-frame clones only, not all of them. The sample records more than 95,000 clones, around 86% being singletons. The material sequenced was peripheral blood. All receptors come from a man in his fifties or sixties with acute or convalescent COVID-19.

V and J are TRBV30 and TRBJ2-7; tentative D call: TRBD2 (5 bases). CDR1 and CDR2 (germline): GTSNPN, SVGIG (reference sequence). CDR3 size: 13 residues. V gave up 4 bases and J gave up 0 bases, with 10 bases separating them. This chain's CDR3 is CAWMSTTSYEQYF. The CDR3 coding sequence is TGTGCCTGGATGTCGACTACCTCCTACGAGCAGTACTTC.

The chain links TRBV12-3 or TRBV12-4 to TRBJ2-1, with D perhaps TRBD1 (6 bases). The ends were cut back, 2 bases at V and 8 bases at J, with 7 bases in the middle. The CDR3 contains 12 residues. CDR3 residues: CASSLTGHEQFF. Written as DNA, the CDR3 is TGTGCCAGCAGTTTAACAGGGCATGAGCAGTTCTTC.